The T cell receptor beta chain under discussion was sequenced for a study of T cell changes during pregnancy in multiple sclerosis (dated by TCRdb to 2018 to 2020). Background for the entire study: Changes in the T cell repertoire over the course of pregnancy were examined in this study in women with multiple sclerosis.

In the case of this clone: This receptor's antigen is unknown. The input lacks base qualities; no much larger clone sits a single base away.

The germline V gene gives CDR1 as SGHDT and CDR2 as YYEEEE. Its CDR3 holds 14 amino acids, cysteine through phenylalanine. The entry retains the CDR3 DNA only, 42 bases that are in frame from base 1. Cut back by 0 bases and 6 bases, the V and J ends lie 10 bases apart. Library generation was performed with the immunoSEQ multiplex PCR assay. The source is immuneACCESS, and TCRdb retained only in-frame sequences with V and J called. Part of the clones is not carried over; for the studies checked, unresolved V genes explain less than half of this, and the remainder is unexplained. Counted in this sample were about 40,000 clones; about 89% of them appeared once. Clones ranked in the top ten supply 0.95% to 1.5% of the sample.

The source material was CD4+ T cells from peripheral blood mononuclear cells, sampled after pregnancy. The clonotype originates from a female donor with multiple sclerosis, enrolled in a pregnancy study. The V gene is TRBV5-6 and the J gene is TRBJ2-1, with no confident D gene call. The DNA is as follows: TGTGCCAGCAGCTTGGTATTAGCTGCCAATGAGCAGTTCTTC. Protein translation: CASSLVLAANEQFF.